This passage covers 3 T cell receptor beta chains from one sample sequenced in a study of Graves' ophthalmopathy and Graves' hyperthyroidism. The sequenced template was RNA, covering the TCR beta CDR3 region. In the first round, RT-PCR was carried out with HTBI primers, and a multiplex PCR formed the second round. TCRdb fed the multiplex PCR reads into MiXCR, producing one record per CDR3 protein. The table has hundreds of thousands of distinct CDR3 sequences, under 25% seen once. Material: peripheral blood. The receptors originated from a young woman with stable Graves' hyperthyroidism.

The sample holds many counts of this clonotype. The chain links TRBV7-3 to TRBJ2-5; 9 bases line up with TRBD2. The CDR3 runs 17 residues. CDR1 SGHTA and CDR2 FQGTGA come from the germline V gene. V lost 1 base, J lost 0 bases, and 6 bases stayed unmatched. CDR3 in amino acids: CASSLSGRGWYQETQYF. As DNA, the CDR3 is TGTGCCAGCAGCTTAAGCGGGAGGGGTTGGTACCAAGAGACCCAGTACTTC.

This clonotype was detected many times. The V gene is TRBV3-1, the J gene TRBJ2-7; D is possibly TRBD1 or TRBD2 (5 bases each). Trimming cost V 2 bases and J 6 bases, with 14 bases left between them. This CDR3 has 14 residues. Germline V gene sequence: CDR1 LGHDT, CDR2 YNNKEL (reference sequence). CDR3 in amino acids: CASSQRGLLGEQYF. CDR3 coding DNA: TGTGCCAGCAGCCAACGGGGCCTACTGGGCGAGCAGTACTTC.

A few counts support this clonotype. The chain combines TRBV11-3 with TRBJ2-2; 7 positions agree with TRBD2. Germline CDR1 reads SGHNT; CDR2 reads YENEEA. V dropped 1 base and J dropped 5; count of bases not matched to a gene: 4. This CDR3 comprises 15 residues. DNA of the CDR3: TGTGCCAGCAGCTTAGTAGGACTAGGAACCGGGGAGCTGTTTTTT. Protein: CASSLVGLGTGELFF.